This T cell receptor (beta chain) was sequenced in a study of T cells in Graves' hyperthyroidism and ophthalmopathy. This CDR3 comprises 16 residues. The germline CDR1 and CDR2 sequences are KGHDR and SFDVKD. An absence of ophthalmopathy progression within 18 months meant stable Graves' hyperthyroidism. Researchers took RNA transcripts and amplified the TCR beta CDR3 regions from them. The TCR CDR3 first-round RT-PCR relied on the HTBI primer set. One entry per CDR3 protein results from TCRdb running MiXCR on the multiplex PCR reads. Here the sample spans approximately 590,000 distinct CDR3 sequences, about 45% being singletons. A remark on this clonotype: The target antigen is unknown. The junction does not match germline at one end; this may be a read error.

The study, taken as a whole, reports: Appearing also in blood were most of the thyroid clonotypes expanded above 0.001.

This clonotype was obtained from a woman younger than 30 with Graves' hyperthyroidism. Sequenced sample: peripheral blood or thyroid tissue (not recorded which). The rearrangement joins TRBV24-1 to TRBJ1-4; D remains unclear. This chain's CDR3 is CASSYSGVATNEKLFF. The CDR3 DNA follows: TGTGCCAGCAGTTACTCGGGCGTGGCAACTAATGAAAAACTGTTTTTT.